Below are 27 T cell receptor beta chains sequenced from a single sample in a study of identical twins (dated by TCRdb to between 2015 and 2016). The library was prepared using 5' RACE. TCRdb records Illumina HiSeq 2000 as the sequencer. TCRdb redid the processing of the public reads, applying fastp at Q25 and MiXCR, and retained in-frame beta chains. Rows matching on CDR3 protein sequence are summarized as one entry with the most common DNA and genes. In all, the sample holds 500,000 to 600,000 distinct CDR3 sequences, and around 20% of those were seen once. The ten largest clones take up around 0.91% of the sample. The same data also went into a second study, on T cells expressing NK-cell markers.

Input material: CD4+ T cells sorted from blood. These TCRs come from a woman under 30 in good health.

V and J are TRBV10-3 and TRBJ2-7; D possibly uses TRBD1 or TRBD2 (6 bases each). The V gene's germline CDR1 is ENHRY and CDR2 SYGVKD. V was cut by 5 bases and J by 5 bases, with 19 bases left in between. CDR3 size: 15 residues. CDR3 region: CAISRGGQGLDEQYF. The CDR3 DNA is TGTGCCATCAGTAGAGGGGGGCAAGGTTTAGACGAGCAGTACTTC.

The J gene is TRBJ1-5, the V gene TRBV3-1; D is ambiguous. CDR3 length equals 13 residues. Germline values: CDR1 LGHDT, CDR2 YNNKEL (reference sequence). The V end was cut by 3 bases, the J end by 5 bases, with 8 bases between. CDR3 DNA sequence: TGTGCCAGCAGCCATCTAGGTGATCAGCCCCAGCATTTT. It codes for CASSHLGDQPQHF.

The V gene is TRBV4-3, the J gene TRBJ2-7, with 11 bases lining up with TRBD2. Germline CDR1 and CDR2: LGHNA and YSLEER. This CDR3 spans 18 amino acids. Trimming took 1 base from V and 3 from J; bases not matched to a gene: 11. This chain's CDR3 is CASSQVSVVLAGGYEQYF. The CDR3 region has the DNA TGCGCCAGCAGCCAAGTAAGTGTGGTCCTAGCGGGAGGCTACGAGCAGTACTTC.

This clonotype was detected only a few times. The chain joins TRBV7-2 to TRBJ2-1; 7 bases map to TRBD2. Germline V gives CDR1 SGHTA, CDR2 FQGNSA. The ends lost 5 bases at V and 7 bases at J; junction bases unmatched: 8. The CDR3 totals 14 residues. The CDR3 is CASSPLRERNEQFF. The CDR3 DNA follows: TGTGCCAGCAGCCCTCTGCGGGAGAGGAATGAGCAGTTCTTC.

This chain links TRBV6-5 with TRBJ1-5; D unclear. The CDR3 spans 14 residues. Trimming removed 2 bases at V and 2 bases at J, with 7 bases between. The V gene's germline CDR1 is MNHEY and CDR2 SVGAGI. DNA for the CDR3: TGTGCCAGCAGTTACCGGGCGGGCAATCAGCCCCAGCATTTT. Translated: CASSYRAGNQPQHF.

The CDR3 is CASSYWGQGADEQFF. The CDR3 DNA is TGTGCCAGCAGTTACTGGGGACAGGGGGCCGATGAGCAGTTCTTC. This chain connects TRBV6-2 or TRBV6-3 to TRBJ2-1; 12 nucleotides align to TRBD1. Germline CDR1 MNHEY, CDR2 SVGEGT. This CDR3 has 15 residues. V was pared by 1 base and J by 8 bases, with 3 bases of the junction left unmatched.

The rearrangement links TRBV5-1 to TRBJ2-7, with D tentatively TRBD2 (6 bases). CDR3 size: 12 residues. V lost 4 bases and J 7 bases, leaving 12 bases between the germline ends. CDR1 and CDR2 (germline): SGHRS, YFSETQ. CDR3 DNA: TGCGCCAGCAGCGGAACCGGGACTGAGCAGTACTTC. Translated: CASSGTGTEQYF.

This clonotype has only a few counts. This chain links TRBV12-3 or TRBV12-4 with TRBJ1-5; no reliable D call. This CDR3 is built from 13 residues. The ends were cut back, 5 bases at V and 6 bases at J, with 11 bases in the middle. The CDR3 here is CASSLTSGQPQHF. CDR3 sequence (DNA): TGTGCCAGCAGTCTGACGTCGGGTCAGCCCCAGCATTTT.

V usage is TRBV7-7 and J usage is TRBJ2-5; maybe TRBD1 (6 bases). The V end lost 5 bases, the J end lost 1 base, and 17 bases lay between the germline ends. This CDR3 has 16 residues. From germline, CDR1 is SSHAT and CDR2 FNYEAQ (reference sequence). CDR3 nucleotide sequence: TGTGCCAGCAGCAATCCCCCAGGGGATCCCCAAGAGACCCAGTACTTC. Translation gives CASSNPPGDPQETQYF.

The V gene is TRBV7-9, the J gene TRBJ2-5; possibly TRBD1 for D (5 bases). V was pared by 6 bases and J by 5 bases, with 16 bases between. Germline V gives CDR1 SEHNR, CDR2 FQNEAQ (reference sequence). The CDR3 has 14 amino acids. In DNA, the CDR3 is TGTGCCAGCAGATACCAGGGTCGTAGGGAGACCCAGTACTTC. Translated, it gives CASRYQGRRETQYF.

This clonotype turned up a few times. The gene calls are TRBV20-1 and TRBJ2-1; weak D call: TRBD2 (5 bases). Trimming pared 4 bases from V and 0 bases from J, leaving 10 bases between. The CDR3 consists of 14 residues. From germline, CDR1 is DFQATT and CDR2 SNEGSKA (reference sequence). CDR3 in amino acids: CSATERSSYNEQFF. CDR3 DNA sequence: TGCAGTGCTACCGAGCGGAGCTCCTACAATGAGCAGTTCTTC.

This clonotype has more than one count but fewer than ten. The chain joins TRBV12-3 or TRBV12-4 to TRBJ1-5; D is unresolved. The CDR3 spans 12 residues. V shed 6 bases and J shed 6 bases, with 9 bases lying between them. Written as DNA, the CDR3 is TGTGCCAGCAGAAGGGAGGCTCAGCCCCAGCATTTT. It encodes CASRREAQPQHF.

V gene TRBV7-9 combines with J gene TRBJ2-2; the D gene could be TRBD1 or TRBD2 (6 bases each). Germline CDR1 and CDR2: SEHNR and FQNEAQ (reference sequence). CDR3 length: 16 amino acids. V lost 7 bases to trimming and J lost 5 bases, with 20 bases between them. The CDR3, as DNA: TGTGCCAGCACCTCCAAGGGGGACTTTGTGACCGGGGAGCTGTTTTTT. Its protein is CASTSKGDFVTGELFF.

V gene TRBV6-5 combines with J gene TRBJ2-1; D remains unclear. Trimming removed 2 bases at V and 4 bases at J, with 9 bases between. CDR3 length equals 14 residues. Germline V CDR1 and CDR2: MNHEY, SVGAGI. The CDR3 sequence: CASSYRLEYNEQFF. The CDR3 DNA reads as TGTGCCAGCAGTTACCGCCTGGAGTACAATGAGCAGTTCTTC.

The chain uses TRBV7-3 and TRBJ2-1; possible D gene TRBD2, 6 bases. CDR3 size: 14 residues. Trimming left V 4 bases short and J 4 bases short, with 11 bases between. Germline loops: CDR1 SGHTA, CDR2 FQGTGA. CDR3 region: CASSSPGDYNEQFF. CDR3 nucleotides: TGTGCCAGCAGCTCCCCGGGAGATTACAATGAGCAGTTCTTC.

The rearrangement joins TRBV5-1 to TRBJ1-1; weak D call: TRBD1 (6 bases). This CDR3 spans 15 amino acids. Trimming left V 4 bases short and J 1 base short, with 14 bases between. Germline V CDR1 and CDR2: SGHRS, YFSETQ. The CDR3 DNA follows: TGCGCCAGCAGCCCCCGTGGGACACGGAACACTGAAGCTTTCTTT. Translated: CASSPRGTRNTEAFF.

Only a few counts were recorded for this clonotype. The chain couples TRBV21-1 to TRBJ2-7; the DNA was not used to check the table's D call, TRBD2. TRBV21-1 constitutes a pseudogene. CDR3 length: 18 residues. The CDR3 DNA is TGTGCCAGCAGCAAAGAGGATGTAGGGGGGACTAGTGTCTACGAGCAGTACTTC. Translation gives CASSKEDVGGTSVYEQYF.

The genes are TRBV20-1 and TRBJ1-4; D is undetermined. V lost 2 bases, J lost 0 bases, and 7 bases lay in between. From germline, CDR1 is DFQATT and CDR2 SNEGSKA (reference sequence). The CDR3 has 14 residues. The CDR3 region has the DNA TGCAGTGCTAGATATCACCCAACTAATGAAAAACTGTTTTTT. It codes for CSARYHPTNEKLFF.

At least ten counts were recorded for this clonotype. The CDR3 sequence: CASSSRGNTIYF. The CDR3 region has the DNA TGTGCCAGCAGTTCAAGGGGGAACACCATATATTTT. The rearrangement links TRBV12-3 or TRBV12-4 to TRBJ1-3; a weak D match, TRBD1 (6 bases). CDR3 length: 12 amino acids. Trimming took 4 bases from V and 7 from J, leaving 8 bases between them.

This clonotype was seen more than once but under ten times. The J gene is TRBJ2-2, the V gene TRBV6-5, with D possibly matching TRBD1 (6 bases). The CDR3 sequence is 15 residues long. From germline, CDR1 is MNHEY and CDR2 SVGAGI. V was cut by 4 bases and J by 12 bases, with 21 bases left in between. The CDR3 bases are TGTGCCAGCAGTTCCCACACACCCAACAGGGCGAAGCTGTTTTTT. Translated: CASSSHTPNRAKLFF.

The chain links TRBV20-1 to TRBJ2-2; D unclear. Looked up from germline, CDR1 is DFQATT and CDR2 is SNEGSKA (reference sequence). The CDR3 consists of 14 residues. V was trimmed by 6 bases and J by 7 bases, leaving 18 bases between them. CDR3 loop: CSASAGRSGGELFF. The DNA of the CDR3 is TGCAGTGCCTCAGCTGGGCGGTCTGGCGGGGAGCTGTTTTTT.

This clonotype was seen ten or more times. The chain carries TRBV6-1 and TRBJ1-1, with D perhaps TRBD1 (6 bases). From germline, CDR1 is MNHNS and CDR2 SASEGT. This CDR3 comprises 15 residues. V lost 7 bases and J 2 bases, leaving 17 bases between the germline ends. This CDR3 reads CASKPPQGRNTEAFF. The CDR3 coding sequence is TGTGCCAGCAAGCCGCCCCAGGGGCGAAACACTGAAGCTTTCTTT.

As DNA, the CDR3 is TGTGCCAGCAGCTTAATGCAGGGGGCATTTTCCGGGGAGCTGTTTTTT. Residues: CASSLMQGAFSGELFF. The chain recombines TRBV7-9 with TRBJ2-2; TRBD1 aligns across 8 bases. The CDR3 contains 16 residues. Germline assignment: CDR1 SEHNR and CDR2 FQNEAQ (reference sequence). Trimming at V came to 2 bases and at J to 6 bases, leaving 8 bases not matched to a gene.

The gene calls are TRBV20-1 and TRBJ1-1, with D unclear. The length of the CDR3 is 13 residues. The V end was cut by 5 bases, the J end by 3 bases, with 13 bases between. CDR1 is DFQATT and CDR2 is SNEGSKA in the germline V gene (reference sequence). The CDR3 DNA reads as TGCAGTGCTCCCCTGGGGAGGGACACTGAAGCTTTCTTT. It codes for CSAPLGRDTEAFF.

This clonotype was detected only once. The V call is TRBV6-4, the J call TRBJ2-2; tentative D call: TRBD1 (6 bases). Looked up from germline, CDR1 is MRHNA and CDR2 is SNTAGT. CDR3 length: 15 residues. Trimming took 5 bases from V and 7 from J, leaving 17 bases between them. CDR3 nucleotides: TGTGCCAGCAGTCCTACAGGGAACGTCAACGGGGAGCTGTTTTTT. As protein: CASSPTGNVNGELFF.

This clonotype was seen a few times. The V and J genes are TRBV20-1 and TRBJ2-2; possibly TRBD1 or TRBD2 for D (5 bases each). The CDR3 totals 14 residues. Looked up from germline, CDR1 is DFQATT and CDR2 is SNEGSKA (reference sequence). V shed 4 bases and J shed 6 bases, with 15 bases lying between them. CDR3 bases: TGCAGTGCTAATATCCGGGGCTCTCCCGGGGAGCTGTTTTTT. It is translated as CSANIRGSPGELFF.

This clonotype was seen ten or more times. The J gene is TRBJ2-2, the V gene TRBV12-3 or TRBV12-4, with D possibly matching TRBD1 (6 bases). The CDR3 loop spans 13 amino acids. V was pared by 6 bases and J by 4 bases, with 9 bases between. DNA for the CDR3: TGTGCCAGCAGGACAGGTTCCACCGGGGAGCTGTTTTTT. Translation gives CASRTGSTGELFF.